One sample yielded the 21 T cell receptor beta chains listed below, sequenced in a study of early T cells in non-severe SARS-CoV-2 infection (dated by TCRdb to the early 2020s). The library was built by means of 5' RACE. Data came from a NextSeq 500. Through fastp at Q25 and MiXCR, TCRdb rebuilt clones from the public reads, retaining in-frame beta chains. Identical CDR3 protein sequences are pooled into one entry, listed with their most common genes and DNA. The sample yields 50,000 to 70,000 distinct CDR3 sequences; approximately 6.1% were counted once. Of the sample, approximately 3.6% falls within the top ten clones. The material sequenced was whole blood, taken at baseline. Receptors were obtained from an adult who was a healthcare worker with PCR-confirmed SARS-CoV-2 infection or an uninfected control (not recorded which).

The sample holds many counts of this clonotype. The chain carries TRBV27 and TRBJ1-6; D gene unclear. Per the germline V gene, CDR1 is MNHEY and CDR2 is SMNVEV (reference sequence). The CDR3 is 14 amino acids. V lost 4 bases and J lost 11, with 15 bases in between. The CDR3 protein is CASSWNSGEAPLHF. The CDR3 bases are TGTGCCAGCAGTTGGAACAGTGGCGAGGCACCCCTCCACTTT.

This chain uses TRBV7-9 with TRBJ2-7; a weak D match, TRBD1 (6 bases). The CDR3 spans 14 residues. V was pared by 5 bases and J by 4 bases, with 15 bases between. Per the germline V gene, CDR1 is SEHNR and CDR2 is FQNEAQ (reference sequence). DNA for the CDR3: TGTGCCAGCAGCCCAGACTGGGGGCTGTACGAGCAGTACTTC. It codes for CASSPDWGLYEQYF.

Ten or more counts support this clonotype. The chain links TRBV6-2 or TRBV6-3 to TRBJ2-1; no clear D gene. The CDR3 runs to 12 residues. V was cut by 6 bases and J by 11 bases, with 14 bases left in between. Germline assignment: CDR1 MNHEY and CDR2 SVGEGT. The DNA of the CDR3 is TGTGCCAGCAGCCCCCTGGGCGGTCAGCAGTTCTTC. It translates to CASSPLGGQQFF.

In its sample, this clonotype was seen a few times. V is TRBV7-9 and J is TRBJ2-7; possible D gene TRBD2, 6 bases. The V gene's germline CDR1 is SEHNR and CDR2 FQNEAQ (reference sequence). The germline V and J ends were trimmed by 5 bases and 3 bases, with 11 bases remaining between them. This CDR3 has 13 residues. CDR3 DNA: TGTGCCAGCAGCAGACTAGGGAGCTACGAGCAGTACTTC. Protein: CASSRLGSYEQYF. Together with reference TRBV7-9 and TRBJ2-7, the CDR3 gives the full variable domain: DTGVSQNPRHKITKRGQNVTFRCDPISEHNRLYWYRQTLGQGPEFLTYFQNEAQLEKSRLLSDRFSAERPKGSFSTLEIQRTEQGDSAMYLCASSRLGSYEQYFGPGTRLTVT.

There are a few counts of this clonotype. This chain connects TRBV7-2 to TRBJ2-1; unclear D gene. CDR1 and CDR2 (germline): SGHTA, FQGNSA. This CDR3 comprises 14 residues. The ends were cut back, 1 base at V and 3 bases at J, with 7 bases in the middle. In nucleotides, the CDR3 is TGTGCCAGCAGCTTAGGCGCAGTCTACAATGAGCAGTTCTTC. Translating gives CASSLGAVYNEQFF.

This clonotype was observed at least ten times. The V call is TRBV29-1, the J call TRBJ2-1; 8 bases are a match to TRBD2. The V and J ends lost 6 bases and 5 bases, in that order; junction bases with no gene match: 9. The CDR3 consists of 14 residues. From germline, CDR1 is SQVTM and CDR2 ANQGSEA. This CDR3 is CSVRRREADNEQFF. DNA for the CDR3: TGCAGCGTCCGACGGCGGGAGGCCGACAATGAGCAGTTCTTC.

This clonotype appeared many times. The genes are TRBV4-2 and TRBJ1-1; D not certain. The CDR3 runs to 14 residues. CDR1 is LGHNA and CDR2 is YNFKEQ in the germline V gene. V was shortened by 1 base and J by 0 bases, with 6 bases between the two germline ends. The CDR3 nucleotides read TGTGCCAGCAGCCAAGTTAGGTTGAACACTGAAGCTTTCTTT. This codes for CASSQVRLNTEAFF.

This clonotype came up many times. This chain uses TRBV7-8 with TRBJ1-1; a possible D gene is TRBD1 (5 bases). Germline CDR1 and CDR2: SGHVS and FQNEAQ. The ends were cut back, 5 bases at V and 1 base at J, with 20 bases in the middle. The CDR3 spans 17 residues. The CDR3 sequence: CASSTLGIGGGNTEAFF. Here the CDR3 DNA reads TGTGCCAGCAGCACCCTTGGAATTGGGGGAGGGAACACTGAAGCTTTCTTT.

In its sample, this clonotype was seen many times. This chain links TRBV12-3 or TRBV12-4 with TRBJ2-7; D is unresolved. The CDR3 sequence is 14 residues long. V was trimmed by 1 base and J by 0 bases, leaving 7 bases between them. CDR3 amino acids: CASSLGQSSYEQYF. DNA for the CDR3: TGTGCCAGCAGTTTAGGCCAGAGCTCCTACGAGCAGTACTTC.

This clonotype was detected many times. This chain uses TRBV10-3 with TRBJ2-7; D tentatively fits TRBD1 or TRBD2 (5 bases each). Germline lookup yields CDR1 ENHRY and CDR2 SYGVKD. V lost 10 bases to trimming and J lost 6 bases, with 25 bases between them. CDR3 length equals 15 residues. The CDR3 region has the DNA TGTGCCACTTACGAGAGGGCAGGGCCAATGGCCGAGCAGTACTTC. Translated, it gives CATYERAGPMAEQYF.

This clonotype was recorded at least ten times. V gene TRBV20-1 combines with J gene TRBJ2-3, with TRBD2 identical over 7 bases. The CDR3 totals 13 residues. CDR1 is DFQATT, CDR2 SNEGSKA, per germline (reference sequence). Here the CDR3 reads CKGQGGDTDTQYF. The CDR3 bases are TGCAAGGGTCAGGGAGGGGACACAGATACGCAGTATTTT.

This clonotype was counted between two and nine times. The rearrangement uses TRBV29-1 and TRBJ2-5; D call uncertain. Germline-derived CDR1 and CDR2 are SQVTM and ANQGSEA. V was cut by 7 bases and J by 2 bases, with 11 bases left in between. The CDR3 is 12 residues long. CDR3 sequence (DNA): TGCAGCGCCATTCCCCGTCAAGAGACCCAGTACTTC. Translation gives CSAIPRQETQYF.

The table lists this clonotype with many counts. The chain carries TRBV4-1 and TRBJ2-7, with 10 nucleotides matching TRBD2. After removal of 0 bases from V and 9 bases from J, the junction contained 8 bases not matched to a gene. CDR1 and CDR2 from the germline V gene are MGHRA and YSYEKL. The CDR3 has 15 residues. CDR3 in amino acids: CASSQEVASGRRQYF. Written as DNA, the CDR3 is TGCGCCAGCAGCCAAGAAGTGGCTAGCGGGAGAAGGCAGTACTTC.

In this sample, this clonotype turned up a few times. The chain combines TRBV30 with TRBJ2-2; tentatively, D is TRBD2 (5 bases). CDR3 size: 16 residues. Germline V lookup: CDR1 GTSNPN, CDR2 SVGIG (reference sequence). The germline V and J ends were trimmed by 4 bases and 5 bases, with 20 bases remaining between them. The DNA for the CDR3 is TGTGCCTGGAAAGGTTTAACGGGAAGGAGGACCGGGGAGCTGTTTTTT. This gives the protein CAWKGLTGRRTGELFF.

The chain carries TRBV19 and TRBJ2-5; D remains ambiguous. The CDR3 extends over 14 amino acids. With 4 bases removed from V and 2 bases from J, the gap between germline ends came to 11 bases. The germline gives CDR1 LNHDA, CDR2 SQIVND (reference sequence). In DNA form, the CDR3 reads TGTGCCAGTAGTACCCCAGGTGGGCAAGAGACCCAGTACTTC. It translates to CASSTPGGQETQYF.

This clonotype was seen repeatedly, ten times or more. The V gene is TRBV18, the J gene TRBJ1-2, with 8 positions matching TRBD1. Unmatched junction bases numbered 7, after V lost 4 bases and J lost 3 bases. Germline V gives CDR1 KGHSH, CDR2 LQKENI. There are 15 residues in the CDR3. CDR3: CASSQGDRPYYGYTF. The CDR3 DNA is TGTGCCAGCTCACAAGGGGACAGGCCGTACTATGGCTACACCTTC.

This clonotype has more than one count but fewer than ten. The chain links TRBV7-3 to TRBJ2-7, with TRBD1 matching 8 bases. V trimming: 5 bases; J trimming: 4 bases; junction bases outside the gene matches: 10. The CDR3 totals 15 residues. CDR1 is SGHTA and CDR2 is FQGTGA in the germline V gene. The CDR3 sequence is CASSHGQGMEYEQYF. Here the CDR3 DNA reads TGTGCCAGCAGCCACGGACAGGGAATGGAGTACGAGCAGTACTTC. Together with reference TRBV7-3 and TRBJ2-7, the CDR3 gives the full variable domain: GAGVSQTPSNKVTEKGKYVELRCDPISGHTALYWYRQSLGQGPEFLIYFQGTGAADDSGLPNDRFFAVRPEGSVSTLKIQRTERGDSAVYLCASSHGQGMEYEQYFGPGTRLTVT.

This clonotype was detected ten times or more. V gene TRBV9 combines with J gene TRBJ2-3, with 7 bases fitting TRBD1. Looked up from germline, CDR1 is SGDLS and CDR2 is YYNGEE. The CDR3 is 16 amino acids. V was clipped by 3 bases and J by 0 bases; unmatched bases: 7. CDR3 protein: CASSAWTGTSTDTQYF. DNA of the CDR3: TGTGCCAGCAGCGCATGGACAGGCACTAGCACAGATACGCAGTATTTT.

The chain couples TRBV5-1 to TRBJ1-1; weak D call: TRBD1 (5 bases). Per the germline V gene, CDR1 is SGHRS and CDR2 is YFSETQ. CDR3 length: 14 residues. V lost 1 base and J 1 base, leaving 8 bases between the germline ends. As DNA, the CDR3 is TGCGCCAGCAGCTTGCAGGGCACGAACACTGAAGCTTTCTTT. Translating it yields CASSLQGTNTEAFF. Complete variable domain (other parts from reference TRBV5-1 and TRBJ1-1): KAGVTQTPRYLIKTRGQQVTLSCSPISGHRSVSWYQQTPGQGLQFLFEYFSETQRNKGNFPGRFSGRQFSNSRSEMNVSTLELGDSALYLCASSLQGTNTEAFFGQGTRLTVV.

J is TRBJ1-1 and V is TRBV7-2; 7 bases are shared with TRBD1. In germline, CDR1 is SGHTA, CDR2 FQGNSA. The CDR3 has 15 residues. Trimming took 4 bases from V and 2 from J; bases not matched to a gene: 7. This CDR3 is CASSSARQGNTEAFF. As DNA, the CDR3 is TGTGCCAGCAGCTCCGCCCGACAGGGAAACACTGAAGCTTTCTTT.

This clonotype was observed a handful of times. V and J are TRBV7-9 and TRBJ2-3; no clear D gene. Germline-derived CDR1 and CDR2 are SEHNR and FQNEAQ (reference sequence). This CDR3 comprises 16 residues. V lost 2 bases, J lost 0 bases, and 12 bases lay in between. The CDR3 DNA follows: TGTGCCAGCAGCTTAAGTTCAGCTCCCAGCACAGATACGCAGTATTTT. It specifies CASSLSSAPSTDTQYF.